These T cell receptor beta chains were read from a single sample in a study of blood T cells in healthy people across ages. TCRdb re-analysed the 5' RACE reads in MiXCR, keeping a single row per CDR3 protein. Of approximately 780,000 distinct CDR3 sequences listed, roughly 24% are singletons. In addition, the sample was reused for a study of T cells of mothers and their children.

Source material: blood. The receptors derive from a boy younger than 18 in good health. Each CDR3 is given with its conserved first and last residue. A D gene is named only where the DNA matches it firmly. The size field is filled for only some rows; it gives once, few, many or a size class.

abundance,j_gene,len,v_gene,d_gene,CDR3nt,CDR3aa
few,TRBJ2-1,13,TRBV24-1,.,TGTGCCACCAGTGGCCAGGGGGGGAATGAGCAGTTCTTC,CATSGQGGNEQFF
.,TRBJ1-1,20,TRBV7-6,TRBD1,TGTGCCAGCAGCGCGGCCATTTCCCCGGGACAGGGGGATATGAACACTGAAGCTTTCTTT,CASSAAISPGQGDMNTEAFF
.,TRBJ2-5,15,TRBV6-6,.,TGTGCCAGCAGCTATACTGGGCAGGGCGGTGAGACCCAGTACTTC,CASSYTGQGGETQYF
few,TRBJ1-1,15,TRBV5-5,.,TGTGCCAGCAGCGTTCAACCCCCAACGGGCACTGGAGCTTTCTTT,CASSVQPPTGTGAFF
.,TRBJ2-5,12,TRBV7-2,.,TGTGCCAGCAGCAAAAAGTGGGGGACCCAGTACTTC,CASSKKWGTQYF
few,TRBJ1-2,15,TRBV25-1,.,TGTGCCAGCAGTGACCCCGGCACAGGGTACTATGGCTACACCTTC,CASSDPGTGYYGYTF
.,TRBJ1-3,16,TRBV7-2,.,TGTGCCAGCAGCTCCCACAGCGGCCGTCCTGGAAACACCATATATTTT,CASSSHSGRPGNTIYF
few,TRBJ2-7,12,TRBV5-1,.,TGCGCCAGCAGCAGGGGCAACTACGAGCAGTACTTC,CASSRGNYEQYF
few,TRBJ2-5,15,TRBV2,.,TGTGCCAGCAGTGTTCTTCGCAACGCTCAAGAGACCCAGTACTTC,CASSVLRNAQETQYF
.,TRBJ2-7,13,TRBV29-1,TRBD1,TGCAGCGGAGGAGGGACAGGGGGCTACGAGCAGTACTTC,CSGGGTGGYEQYF
few,TRBJ2-5,13,TRBV7-9,.,TGTGCCAGCAGACACCGACTAGAAGAGACCCAGTACTTC,CASRHRLEETQYF
.,TRBJ1-5,15,TRBV19,.,TGTGCCAGTAGTATAGGATCCCTTAGCAATCAGCCCCAGCATTTT,CASSIGSLSNQPQHF
.,TRBJ1-1,16,TRBV12-5,.,TGTGCTAGTGGTTTGGTACGACCGCGGAGGTATACTGAAGCTTTCTTT,CASGLVRPRRYTEAFF
.,TRBJ2-7,15,TRBV4-1,TRBD1,TGCGCCAGCCGAACAAAGACAGGGGCGGACTACGAGCAGTACTTC,CASRTKTGADYEQYF
.,TRBJ1-2,15,TRBV14,TRBD1,TGTGCCAGCAGCCTCTCTCACAGGGGGCTCGATGGCTACACCTTC,CASSLSHRGLDGYTF
few,TRBJ2-5,13,TRBV29-1,TRBD2,TGCAGCGGACGGACTAGCGGAGGAGAGACCCAGTACTTC,CSGRTSGGETQYF
.,TRBJ2-7,12,TRBV28,.,TGTGCCAGCAGGACCTCCGCCTACGAGCAGTACTTC,CASRTSAYEQYF
few,TRBJ2-3,18,TRBV7-2,TRBD2,TGTGCCAGCAAGTTACCGGGACTAGCGGGGGGGCGTACAGATACGCAGTATTTT,CASKLPGLAGGRTDTQYF
.,TRBJ2-2,15,TRBV7-9,.,TGTGCCAGCAGCTTACGGGGCACGAGCACCGGGGAGCTGTTTTTT,CASSLRGTSTGELFF
.,TRBJ1-1,13,TRBV2,TRBD1,TGTGCCAGCAGTGTGAAACAGGGGACTGAAGCTTTCTTT,CASSVKQGTEAFF
few,TRBJ2-1,14,TRBV5-1,.,TGCGCCAGCAGCTTCAGTTACTCCTACAATGAGCAGTTCTTC,CASSFSYSYNEQFF
once,TRBJ2-5,16,TRBV6-5,TRBD1,TGTGCCAGCAGTTACTCACCGGGGACAGGGATTGTGACCCAGTACTTC,CASSYSPGTGIVTQYF
few,TRBJ2-5,14,TRBV28,.,TGTGCCAGCACTTCTCCCGGCGGGGTGGAGACCCAGTACTTC,CASTSPGGVETQYF
.,TRBJ2-7,15,TRBV4-2,TRBD2,TGTGCCAGCAGCCAAGAAGGAACTAGCGGGGGCGAGCAGTACTTC,CASSQEGTSGGEQYF
many,TRBJ1-4,14,TRBV7-2,TRBD1,TGTGCCAGCAGCCGGACAGGGCAGAGTGAAAAACTGTTTTTT,CASSRTGQSEKLFF
.,TRBJ1-1,15,TRBV7-6,.,TGTGCCAGCAGCTTAATGTTGGGGGGAGGCACTGAAGCTTTCTTT,CASSLMLGGGTEAFF
.,TRBJ1-1,16,TRBV4-1,.,TGCGCCAGCAGGGTAGAACCCCCCATGCCGAACACTGAAGCTTTCTTT,CASRVEPPMPNTEAFF
.,TRBJ1-5,17,TRBV6-1,TRBD1,TGTGCCAGCAGTGTTCCGACAGGGGGCGCGGGTAATCAGCCCCAGCATTTT,CASSVPTGGAGNQPQHF
.,TRBJ2-7,16,TRBV7-6,TRBD2,TGTGCCAGCAGCTACTGGACTAGCGGGGGGGCCGGTGAGCAGTACTTC,CASSYWTSGGAGEQYF
.,TRBJ2-1,17,TRBV11-2,TRBD2,TGTGCCAGCAGCCCGCGCGACCCACTAGCGGGGTCGAATGAGCAGTTCTTC,CASSPRDPLAGSNEQFF
few,TRBJ2-7,15,TRBV5-6,.,TGTGCCAGCAGACGAGAGGGGGTTAGATTCTATGAGCAGTACTTC,CASRREGVRFYEQYF
many,TRBJ2-5,10,TRBV29-1,.,TGCAGCGTCTTGGAAGAGACCCAGTACTTC,CSVLEETQYF
few,TRBJ2-5,18,TRBV4-1,.,TGCGCCAGCAGCCAGCGACCCTTAGGGGGGGCCGCCCAAGAGACCCAGTACTTC,CASSQRPLGGAAQETQYF
.,TRBJ1-2,16,TRBV7-9,.,TGTGCCAGCAGCTTAGTTTCCGGGACACTGAACTATGGCTACACCTTC,CASSLVSGTLNYGYTF
.,TRBJ1-3,14,TRBV3-1,.,TGTGCCAGCAGCCTACAGGTATCGGGAAACACCATATATTTT,CASSLQVSGNTIYF
.,TRBJ2-3,16,TRBV29-1,.,TGCAGCGTCCTGAGTTCCGGGACGCCGGGCACAGATACGCAGTATTTT,CSVLSSGTPGTDTQYF
.,TRBJ2-5,16,TRBV7-3,TRBD2,TGTGCCAGCAGCCCGAACTTAGCGGGGGGACGGGAGACCCAGTACTTC,CASSPNLAGGRETQYF
few,TRBJ2-1,15,TRBV15,TRBD2,TGTGCCACCAGCCCTGGGACTAGCGGTAACAATGAGCAGTTCTTC,CATSPGTSGNNEQFF
few,TRBJ2-7,15,TRBV7-2,.,TGTGCCAGCAGCTTATGGGGCCACAGCTCCTACGAGCAGTACTTC,CASSLWGHSSYEQYF
few,TRBJ2-2,15,TRBV2,.,TGTGCCAGCAGTGAAGATCGGGCCAACACCGGGGAGCTGTTTTTT,CASSEDRANTGELFF
.,TRBJ2-3,15,TRBV3-1,TRBD2,TGTGCCAGCAGCCAAACTAGCGGGCTGAGGGATACGCAGTATTTT,CASSQTSGLRDTQYF
few,TRBJ1-2,14,TRBV9,TRBD1,TGTGCCAGCAGCGTAGACAGGGGGGTCTATGGCTACACCTTC,CASSVDRGVYGYTF
.,TRBJ2-2,16,TRBV5-1,.,TGCGCCAGCAGCTTGGCCCTGCCGGCGCTTACCGGGGAGCTGTTTTTT,CASSLALPALTGELFF
few,TRBJ2-4,18,TRBV4-2,TRBD1,TGTGCCAGCAGCCAAGTTCTCCGGGACAGGGGTACCAAAAACATTCAGTACTTC,CASSQVLRDRGTKNIQYF
few,TRBJ2-5,12,TRBV29-1,TRBD2,TGCAGCGGGGGACTAGCGGGGGAGACCCAGTACTTC,CSGGLAGETQYF
.,TRBJ1-2,14,TRBV12-3/TRBV12-4,TRBD1,TGTGCCAGCAGTCCGACGACAGGGTTTGATGGCTACACCTTC,CASSPTTGFDGYTF
.,TRBJ2-2,15,TRBV5-1,.,TGCGCCAGCAGCTTGAGGGTAGGCGACACCGGGGAGCTGTTTTTT,CASSLRVGDTGELFF
few,TRBJ2-5,13,TRBV7-3,TRBD2,TGTGCCAGCAGGGCAGCGGGGGAAGAGACCCAGTACTTC,CASRAAGEETQYF
.,TRBJ1-1,13,TRBV12-3/TRBV12-4,.,TGTGCCACAAGGGCAGGGGCTACGACTGAAGCTTTCTTT,CATRAGATTEAFF
.,TRBJ1-1,15,TRBV29-1,TRBD1,TGCAGTGTCGGGGACAGACAGAGTGGGGCCACTGAAGCTTTCTTT,CSVGDRQSGATEAFF